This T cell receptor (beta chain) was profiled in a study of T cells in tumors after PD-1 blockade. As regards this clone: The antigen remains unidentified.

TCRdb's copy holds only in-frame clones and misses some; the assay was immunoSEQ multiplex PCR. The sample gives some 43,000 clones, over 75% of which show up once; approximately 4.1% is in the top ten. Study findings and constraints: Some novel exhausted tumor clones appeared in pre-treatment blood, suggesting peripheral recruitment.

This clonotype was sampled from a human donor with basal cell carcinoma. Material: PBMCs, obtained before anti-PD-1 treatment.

DNA of the CDR3: TGCGCCAGCAGCCTGAGTCCCCAGGGTGGCTACACCTTC. It encodes CASSLSPQGGYTF. The chain carries TRBV5-1 and TRBJ1-2; D is possibly TRBD1 (5 bases). The length of the CDR3 is 13 residues. V dropped 4 bases and J dropped 7 bases, with 14 bases sitting between them. CDR1 and CDR2 from the germline V gene are SGHRS and YFSETQ.